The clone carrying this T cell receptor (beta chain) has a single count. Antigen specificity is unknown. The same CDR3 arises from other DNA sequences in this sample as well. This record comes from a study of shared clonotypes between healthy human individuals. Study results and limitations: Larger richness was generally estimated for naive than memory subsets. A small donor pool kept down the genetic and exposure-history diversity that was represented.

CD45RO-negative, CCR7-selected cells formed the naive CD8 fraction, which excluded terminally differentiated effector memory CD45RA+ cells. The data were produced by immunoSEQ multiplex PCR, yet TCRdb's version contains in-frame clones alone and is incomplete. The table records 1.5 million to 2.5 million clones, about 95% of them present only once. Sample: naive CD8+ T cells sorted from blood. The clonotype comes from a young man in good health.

The CDR3 DNA sequence: TGTGCCAGCAGTTTATCAGGGACGGCCTACGAGCAGTACTTC. Its translation is CASSLSGTAYEQYF. The chain recombines TRBV27 with TRBJ2-7; either TRBD1 or TRBD2 may supply D (5 bases each). Germline CDR1 reads MNHEY; CDR2 reads SMNVEV (reference sequence). CDR3 length: 14 amino acids. V dropped 0 bases and J dropped 2 bases, with 8 bases sitting between them.